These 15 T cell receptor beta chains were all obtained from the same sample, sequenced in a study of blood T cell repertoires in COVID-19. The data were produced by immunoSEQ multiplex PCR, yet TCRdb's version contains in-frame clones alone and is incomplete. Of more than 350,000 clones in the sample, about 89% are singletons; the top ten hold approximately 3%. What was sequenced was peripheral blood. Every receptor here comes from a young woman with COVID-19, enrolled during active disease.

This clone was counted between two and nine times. The CDR3 DNA reads TGTGCCAGTATGGGACAGACCGACTCTGGAAACACCATATATTTT. It encodes CASMGQTDSGNTIYF. The chain joins TRBV19 to TRBJ1-3; 7 bases line up with TRBD1. This CDR3 has 15 residues. V lost 7 bases to trimming and J lost 0 bases; unmatched junction nucleotides: 6. Per germline, CDR1 LNHDA and CDR2 SQIVND (reference sequence).

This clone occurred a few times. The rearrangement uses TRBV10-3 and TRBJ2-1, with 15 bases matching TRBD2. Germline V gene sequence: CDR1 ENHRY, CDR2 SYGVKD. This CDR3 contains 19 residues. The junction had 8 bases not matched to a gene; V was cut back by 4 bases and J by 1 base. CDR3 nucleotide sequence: TGTGCCATCAGTGGATCCGGGACTAGCGGGAGGACTTCCTACAATGAGCAGTTCTTC. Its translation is CAISGSGTSGRTSYNEQFF.

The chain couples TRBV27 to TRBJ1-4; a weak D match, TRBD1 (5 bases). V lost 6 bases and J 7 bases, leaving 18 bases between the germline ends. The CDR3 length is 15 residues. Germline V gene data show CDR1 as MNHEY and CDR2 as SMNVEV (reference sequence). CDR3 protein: CASSRTGSNPEKLFF. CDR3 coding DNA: TGTGCCAGCAGCAGAACAGGCTCGAATCCTGAAAAACTGTTTTTT.

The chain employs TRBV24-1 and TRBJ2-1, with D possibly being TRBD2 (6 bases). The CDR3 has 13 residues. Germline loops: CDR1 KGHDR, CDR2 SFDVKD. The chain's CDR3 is CAVGTSHYNEQFF. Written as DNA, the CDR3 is TGTGCTGTCGGGACTTCGCACTACAATGAGCAGTTCTTC.

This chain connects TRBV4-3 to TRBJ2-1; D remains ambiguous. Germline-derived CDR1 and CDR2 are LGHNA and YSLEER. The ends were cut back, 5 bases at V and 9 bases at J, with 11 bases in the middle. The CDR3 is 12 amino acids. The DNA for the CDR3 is TGCGCCAGCAGCGCCGAGGTCGGTGAGCAGTTCTTC. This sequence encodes CASSAEVGEQFF.

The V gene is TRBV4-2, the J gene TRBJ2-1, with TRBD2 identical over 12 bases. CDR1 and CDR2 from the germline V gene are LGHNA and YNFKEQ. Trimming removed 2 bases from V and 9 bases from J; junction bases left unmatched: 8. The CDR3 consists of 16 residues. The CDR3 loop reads CASSQTPGLAGSEQFF. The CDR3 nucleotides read TGTGCCAGCAGCCAAACACCGGGACTAGCGGGCTCTGAGCAGTTCTTC.

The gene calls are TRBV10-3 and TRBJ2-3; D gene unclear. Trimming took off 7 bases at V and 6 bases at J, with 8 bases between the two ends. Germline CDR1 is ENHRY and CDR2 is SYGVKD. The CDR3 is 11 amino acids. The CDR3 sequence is CAIKNGDTQYF. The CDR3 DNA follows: TGTGCCATCAAGAATGGCGATACGCAGTATTTT.

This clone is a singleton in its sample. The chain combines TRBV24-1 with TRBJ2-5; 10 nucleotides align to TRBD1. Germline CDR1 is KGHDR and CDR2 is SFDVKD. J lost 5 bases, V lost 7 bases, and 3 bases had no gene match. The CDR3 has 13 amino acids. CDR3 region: CATRTGGDETQYF. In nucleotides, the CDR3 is TGTGCCACCAGGACAGGGGGCGACGAGACCCAGTACTTC.

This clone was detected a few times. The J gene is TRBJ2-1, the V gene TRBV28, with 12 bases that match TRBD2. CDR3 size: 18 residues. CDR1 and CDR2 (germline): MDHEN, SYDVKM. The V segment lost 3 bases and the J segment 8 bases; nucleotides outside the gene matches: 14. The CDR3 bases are TGTGCCAGCAGTTTCTTCCCCCGGTGGACTAGCGGGAACGATGAGCAGTTCTTC. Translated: CASSFFPRWTSGNDEQFF.

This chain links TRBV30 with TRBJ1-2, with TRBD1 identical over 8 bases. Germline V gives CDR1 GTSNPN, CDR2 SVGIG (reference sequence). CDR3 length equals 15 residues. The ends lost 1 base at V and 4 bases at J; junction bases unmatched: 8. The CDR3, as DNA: TGTGCCTGGAGTGGGACAGGGCCTAGCCTCTATGGCTACACCTTC. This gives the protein CAWSGTGPSLYGYTF.

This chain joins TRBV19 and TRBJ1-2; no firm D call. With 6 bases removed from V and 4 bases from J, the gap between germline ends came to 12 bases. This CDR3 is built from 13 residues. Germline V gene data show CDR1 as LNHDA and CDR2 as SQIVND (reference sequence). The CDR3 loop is CASSDEPGYGYTF. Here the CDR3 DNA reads TGTGCCAGTAGCGACGAACCAGGCTATGGCTACACCTTC.

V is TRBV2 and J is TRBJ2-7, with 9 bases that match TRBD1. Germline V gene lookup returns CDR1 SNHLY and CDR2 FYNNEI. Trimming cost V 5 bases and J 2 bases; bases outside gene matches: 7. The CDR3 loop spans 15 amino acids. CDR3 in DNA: TGTGCCAGCAGTCAACCCGGGACAGGGACCTACGAGCAGTACTTC. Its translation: CASSQPGTGTYEQYF.

The DNA for the CDR3 is TGTGCCAGCAGCATTACACCTAGCAGGGAGCAGTACTTC. Encoded protein: CASSITPSREQYF. This rearrangement joins TRBV28 to TRBJ2-7; a possible D gene is TRBD2 (5 bases). Germline CDR1 MDHEN, CDR2 SYDVKM. The ends were cut back, 6 bases at V and 7 bases at J, with 16 bases in the middle. The CDR3 has 13 residues.

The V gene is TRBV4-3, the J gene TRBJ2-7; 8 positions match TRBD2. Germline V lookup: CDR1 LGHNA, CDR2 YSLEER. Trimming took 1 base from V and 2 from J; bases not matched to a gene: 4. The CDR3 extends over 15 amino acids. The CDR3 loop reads CASSQAGGGTYEQYF. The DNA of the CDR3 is TGCGCCAGCAGCCAAGCCGGCGGGGGGACCTACGAGCAGTACTTC.

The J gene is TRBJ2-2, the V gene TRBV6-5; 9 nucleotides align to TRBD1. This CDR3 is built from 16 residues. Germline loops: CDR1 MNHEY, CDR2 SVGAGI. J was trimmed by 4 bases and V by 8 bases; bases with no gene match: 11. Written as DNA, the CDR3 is TGTGCCAGCGGTTCTTGGACAGGGGCGACCACCGGGGAGCTGTTTTTT. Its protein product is CASGSWTGATTGELFF.